This TCR beta chain was sequenced for a study of blood T cells in healthy people across ages. Study-wide results and limits: Higher diversity, along with more naive CD4+ cells, distinguished long-lived donors from aged donors.

Healthy individuals of Caucasian origin from Russia, aged roughly 6 to 100, served as donors. Total RNA extraction produced at least 6 micrograms (per sample) for the study. Notes on this clonotype: Its matching antigen is unknown.

Sample-barcoded 5' priming and a J-beta primer mix drove a second PCR of about 6 to 12 cycles. TCRdb re-analysed the 5' RACE reads in MiXCR, keeping a single row per CDR3 protein. The data contain 1 million or so distinct CDR3 sequences, 40% to 50% of them seen just once; the ten biggest clones take up 18%. The source material was blood. The TCR was taken from a woman aged 60-75 years in good health.

The CDR3 DNA reads TGTGCCAGCACACTGGGGCCAGGTGGAGAGACCCAGTACTTC. Its translation: CASTLGPGGETQYF. This sequence joins TRBV6-1 and TRBJ2-5; D perhaps matches TRBD1 (5 bases). Germline CDR1 reads MNHNS; CDR2 reads SASEGT. V was cut by 7 bases and J by 4 bases, with 16 bases left in between. The CDR3 extends over 14 amino acids.